This is a list of T cell receptor beta chains from one sample in a study of blood T cell repertoires in COVID-19. Here immunoSEQ multiplex PCR was the method, and the copy in TCRdb shows in-frame clones only, minus some. The sample carries roughly 130,000 clones, more than 90% recorded once. The sample consisted of peripheral blood. Source of these receptors: a man aged 50 to 60 with active COVID-19. Each CDR3 is given with its conserved first and last residue. The order of the fields is J gene, D gene, V gene, clone size, CDR3 DNA, CDR3 protein. The D gene is left open where the match is weak. Clone size is shown for a subset of rows, as once, few, many or a class of expanded clone.

J gene: TRBJ2-3; D gene: TRBD2; V gene: TRBV3-1/TRBV3-2; clone size: once; CDR3 DNA: TGTGCCAGCAGGCGGGGGACTAGCGGATGGGATACGCAGTATTTT; CDR3 protein: CASRRGTSGWDTQYF
J gene: TRBJ1-1; D gene: NA; V gene: TRBV29-1; clone size: once; CDR3 DNA: TGCAGCGTTGAGGGCCAGAACACTGAAGCTTTCTTT; CDR3 protein: CSVEGQNTEAFF
J gene: TRBJ2-7; D gene: NA; V gene: TRBV5-1; clone size: NA; CDR3 DNA: TGCGCCAGCAGCGGCGGGGCTAACTACGAGCAGTACTTC; CDR3 protein: CASSGGANYEQYF
J gene: TRBJ2-3; D gene: NA; V gene: TRBV5-4; clone size: few; CDR3 DNA: TGTGCCAGCAGCTCGAGCACAGATACGCAGTATTTT; CDR3 protein: CASSSSTDTQYF
J gene: TRBJ2-5; D gene: TRBD2; V gene: TRBV18; clone size: NA; CDR3 DNA: TGTGCCAGCTCACGAGGGAGGGGAGAGACCCAGTACTTC; CDR3 protein: CASSRGRGETQYF
J gene: TRBJ2-1; D gene: NA; V gene: TRBV27; clone size: NA; CDR3 DNA: TGTGCCAGCAGTTATGGGACTCTTCCGTGGGGCAATGAGCAGTTCTTC; CDR3 protein: CASSYGTLPWGNEQFF
J gene: TRBJ1-2; D gene: TRBD1; V gene: TRBV3-1/TRBV3-2; clone size: NA; CDR3 DNA: TGTGCCAGCAGCCAAGGGGACAGCCTCTCTGGCTACACCTTC; CDR3 protein: CASSQGDSLSGYTF
J gene: TRBJ2-7; D gene: NA; V gene: TRBV6-5; clone size: NA; CDR3 DNA: TGTGCCAGCAGTCTATATCCCCAGGGATCCTACGAGCAGTACTTC; CDR3 protein: CASSLYPQGSYEQYF
J gene: TRBJ2-6; D gene: TRBD1; V gene: TRBV7-6; clone size: NA; CDR3 DNA: TGTGCCAGCAGCTTAATCGAACAGGGGTCTGGGGCCAACGTCCTGACTTTC; CDR3 protein: CASSLIEQGSGANVLTF
J gene: TRBJ2-1; D gene: TRBD2; V gene: TRBV19; clone size: NA; CDR3 DNA: TGTGCCAGTAGTAGGGGGACTAGCGGGTTGTCTTCCTACAATGAGCAGTTCTTC; CDR3 protein: CASSRGTSGLSSYNEQFF
J gene: TRBJ1-5; D gene: NA; V gene: TRBV19; clone size: few; CDR3 DNA: TGTGCCAGTAGTACTAAGGGGTTAAATCAGCCCCAGCATTTT; CDR3 protein: CASSTKGLNQPQHF
J gene: TRBJ1-1; D gene: NA; V gene: TRBV9; clone size: NA; CDR3 DNA: TGTGCCAGCAGCGTGCAGGCGAACACTGAAGCTTTCTTT; CDR3 protein: CASSVQANTEAFF
J gene: TRBJ1-2; D gene: NA; V gene: TRBV12-3/TRBV12-4; clone size: NA; CDR3 DNA: TGTGCCAGCAGTTTACCAGGGGATGGCTACACCTTC; CDR3 protein: CASSLPGDGYTF
J gene: TRBJ1-6; D gene: TRBD1; V gene: TRBV19; clone size: NA; CDR3 DNA: TGTGCCAGTAGTCCCGGACAGGGCCGTAATTCACCCCTCCACTTT; CDR3 protein: CASSPGQGRNSPLHF
J gene: TRBJ1-4; D gene: NA; V gene: TRBV11-2; clone size: NA; CDR3 DNA: TGTGCCAGCAGCTTAATCGCAGTATTTAATGAAAAACTGTTTTTT; CDR3 protein: CASSLIAVFNEKLFF
J gene: TRBJ1-2; D gene: TRBD1; V gene: TRBV6-5; clone size: NA; CDR3 DNA: TGTGCCAGCAGTTACACCTCCGGGACAGGGGCCGGCTACACCTTC; CDR3 protein: CASSYTSGTGAGYTF
J gene: TRBJ1-2; D gene: NA; V gene: TRBV4-2; clone size: few; CDR3 DNA: TGTGCCAGCAGCCAAGACGTCCAGAGGGGCTACACCTTC; CDR3 protein: CASSQDVQRGYTF
J gene: TRBJ1-1; D gene: TRBD1; V gene: TRBV7-2; clone size: NA; CDR3 DNA: TGTGCCAGCAGCCAAAGGGGACAGGGAAACACTGAAGCTTTCTTT; CDR3 protein: CASSQRGQGNTEAFF
J gene: TRBJ1-1; D gene: NA; V gene: TRBV7-9; clone size: few; CDR3 DNA: TGTGCCAGCAGCTCTAACGGGGTGTCAGCTTTCTTT; CDR3 protein: CASSSNGVSAFF
J gene: TRBJ1-1; D gene: TRBD1; V gene: TRBV6-5; clone size: NA; CDR3 DNA: TGTGCCAGCAGTTCACTCGGGACAGAGAACACTGAAGCTTTCTTT; CDR3 protein: CASSSLGTENTEAFF
J gene: TRBJ1-2; D gene: TRBD1; V gene: TRBV5-4; clone size: NA; CDR3 DNA: TGTGCCAGCAGCGCGCCAGGGGGCTATGGCTACACCTTC; CDR3 protein: CASSAPGGYGYTF
J gene: TRBJ2-4; D gene: NA; V gene: TRBV5-8; clone size: NA; CDR3 DNA: TGTGCCAGCAGCTTGGCCCGAGGAAAGTACTTC; CDR3 protein: CASSLARGKYF
J gene: TRBJ2-7; D gene: TRBD1; V gene: TRBV5-4; clone size: NA; CDR3 DNA: TGTGCCAGCGGGCGGGACAGGGCGGTTGGCGAGCAGTACTTC; CDR3 protein: CASGRDRAVGEQYF
J gene: TRBJ1-4; D gene: NA; V gene: TRBV30; clone size: NA; CDR3 DNA: TGTGCCTGGAGTGCGGGGGGGGGCCAATGGGAAAAACTGTTTTTT; CDR3 protein: CAWSAGGGQWEKLFF
J gene: TRBJ2-5; D gene: TRBD2; V gene: TRBV11-3; clone size: NA; CDR3 DNA: TGTGCCAGCAGCCTCCCGCTAGCGGGGGAAAAAAAAGAGACCCAGTACTTC; CDR3 protein: CASSLPLAGEKKETQYF
J gene: TRBJ2-4; D gene: NA; V gene: TRBV11-3; clone size: NA; CDR3 DNA: TGTGCCAGCAGCTCAGATTTACTCCTAGCCAAAAACATTCAGTACTTC; CDR3 protein: CASSSDLLLAKNIQYF
J gene: TRBJ2-2; D gene: TRBD2; V gene: TRBV3-1/TRBV3-2; clone size: NA; CDR3 DNA: TGTGCCAGCAGCCCCCGGGACTACAACACCGGGGAGCTGTTTTTT; CDR3 protein: CASSPRDYNTGELFF
J gene: TRBJ1-2; D gene: TRBD1; V gene: TRBV2; clone size: NA; CDR3 DNA: TGTGCCAGCACAAGGACAGGGGGAGGTGGCTACACCTTC; CDR3 protein: CASTRTGGGGYTF
J gene: TRBJ2-1; D gene: NA; V gene: TRBV28; clone size: few; CDR3 DNA: TGTGCCAGCAGTTCGGAACCCACTAGATCTGAGCAGTTCTTC; CDR3 protein: CASSSEPTRSEQFF
J gene: TRBJ2-3; D gene: NA; V gene: TRBV18; clone size: NA; CDR3 DNA: TGTGCCAGCTCACCAACGAGACTAGTAATGTCAGATACGCAGTATTTT; CDR3 protein: CASSPTRLVMSDTQYF
J gene: TRBJ1-5; D gene: NA; V gene: TRBV3-1/TRBV3-2; clone size: few; CDR3 DNA: TGTGCCAGCAGCCAAATGCGGGATCAGCCCCAGCATTTT; CDR3 protein: CASSQMRDQPQHF
J gene: TRBJ2-7; D gene: TRBD1; V gene: TRBV6-6; clone size: NA; CDR3 DNA: TGTGCCAGCAGGGAGACAGGGTCCGAGCAGTACTTC; CDR3 protein: CASRETGSEQYF
J gene: TRBJ2-5; D gene: NA; V gene: TRBV24-1; clone size: NA; CDR3 DNA: TGTGCCACCAGTGTTACCGGGCAAGAGACCCAGTACTTC; CDR3 protein: CATSVTGQETQYF
J gene: TRBJ1-5; D gene: NA; V gene: TRBV27; clone size: NA; CDR3 DNA: TGTGCCAGCAGTTTAGTGGGGTCCCGGGAAAATCAGCCCCAGCATTTT; CDR3 protein: CASSLVGSRENQPQHF
J gene: TRBJ2-5; D gene: NA; V gene: TRBV24-1; clone size: NA; CDR3 DNA: TGTGCCACCAGTGATTTCCGGGAAGAGACCCAGTACTTC; CDR3 protein: CATSDFREETQYF
J gene: TRBJ2-3; D gene: TRBD1; V gene: TRBV11-2; clone size: NA; CDR3 DNA: TGTGCCAGCAGCGAGACAGGGGTGGGCACAGATACGCAGTATTTT; CDR3 protein: CASSETGVGTDTQYF
J gene: TRBJ1-3; D gene: TRBD1; V gene: TRBV11-2; clone size: NA; CDR3 DNA: TGTGCCAGCAGCCGAAGTATGAGGACAGGTACCTCAGGAAACACCATATATTTT; CDR3 protein: CASSRSMRTGTSGNTIYF
J gene: TRBJ2-3; D gene: NA; V gene: TRBV24-1; clone size: NA; CDR3 DNA: TGTGCCACCAGTGACCCCGGGTGGGATACGCAGTATTTT; CDR3 protein: CATSDPGWDTQYF
J gene: TRBJ1-1; D gene: NA; V gene: TRBV19; clone size: once; CDR3 DNA: TGTGCCAGTAGTATTGGCGTAGGGGCGCAAACTGAAGCTTTCTTT; CDR3 protein: CASSIGVGAQTEAFF
J gene: TRBJ2-1; D gene: NA; V gene: TRBV2; clone size: NA; CDR3 DNA: TGTGCCAGCAGTCACGGGACTTCAAACAATGAGCAGTTCTTC; CDR3 protein: CASSHGTSNNEQFF
J gene: TRBJ2-2; D gene: TRBD2; V gene: TRBV2; clone size: NA; CDR3 DNA: TGTGCCAGCAGTGGCGCTAGCGGTATCACCGGGGAGCTGTTTTTT; CDR3 protein: CASSGASGITGELFF
J gene: TRBJ1-2; D gene: NA; V gene: TRBV20-1; clone size: NA; CDR3 DNA: TGCAGTGCTAGTAATGAAAGGGGACTGAGTGGCTACACCTTC; CDR3 protein: CSASNERGLSGYTF
J gene: TRBJ2-1; D gene: NA; V gene: TRBV7-9; clone size: NA; CDR3 DNA: TGTGCCAGCAGGCGACAGGCTTTCGGTGAGCAGTTCTTC; CDR3 protein: CASRRQAFGEQFF
J gene: TRBJ2-2; D gene: TRBD2; V gene: TRBV9; clone size: NA; CDR3 DNA: TGTGCCAGCAGCGTAGCGGCTAGCGGGATAGTCGGGCTGTTTTTT; CDR3 protein: CASSVAASGIVGLFF
J gene: TRBJ1-1; D gene: NA; V gene: TRBV18; clone size: NA; CDR3 DNA: TGTGCCAGCTCACCGGACAGTACGAACACTGAAGCTTTCTTT; CDR3 protein: CASSPDSTNTEAFF
J gene: TRBJ2-2; D gene: TRBD1; V gene: TRBV27; clone size: NA; CDR3 DNA: TGTGCCAGCAGACGGGGACAGCAAAACACCGGGGAGCTGTTTTTT; CDR3 protein: CASRRGQQNTGELFF
J gene: TRBJ1-1; D gene: NA; V gene: TRBV2; clone size: once; CDR3 DNA: TGTGCCAGCAGTCTTGTGTCAGAACTGAACACTGAAGCTTTCTTT; CDR3 protein: CASSLVSELNTEAFF
J gene: TRBJ1-1; D gene: NA; V gene: TRBV2; clone size: few; CDR3 DNA: TGTGCCAGCAGGAACGGAGGACAGCGGAACACTGAAGCTTTCTTT; CDR3 protein: CASRNGGQRNTEAFF
J gene: TRBJ2-3; D gene: NA; V gene: TRBV5-1; clone size: NA; CDR3 DNA: TGCGCCAGCAGCTCAGGGGGCACAGATACGCAGTATTTT; CDR3 protein: CASSSGGTDTQYF
J gene: TRBJ1-5; D gene: NA; V gene: TRBV18; clone size: NA; CDR3 DNA: TGTGCCAGCTCACCGGGGGGAGGCAATCAGCCCCAGCATTTT; CDR3 protein: CASSPGGGNQPQHF
J gene: TRBJ2-2; D gene: TRBD1; V gene: TRBV2; clone size: once; CDR3 DNA: TGTGCCAGCAGTGCCGCGGCAGGGGGAACCGGGGAGCTGTTTTTT; CDR3 protein: CASSAAAGGTGELFF
J gene: TRBJ1-4; D gene: TRBD1; V gene: TRBV19; clone size: NA; CDR3 DNA: TGTGCCAGTAGTGCGGACAGGGGTCTAGAAAAACTGTTTTTT; CDR3 protein: CASSADRGLEKLFF
J gene: TRBJ2-1; D gene: NA; V gene: TRBV7-9; clone size: NA; CDR3 DNA: TGTGCCAGCAGCCCATTCCGAGGCAATGAGCAGTTCTTC; CDR3 protein: CASSPFRGNEQFF
J gene: TRBJ1-2; D gene: TRBD1; V gene: TRBV6-5; clone size: NA; CDR3 DNA: TGTGCCAGCAGTTACACAGGGGCTGGGGCTGGCTACACCTTC; CDR3 protein: CASSYTGAGAGYTF
J gene: TRBJ2-7; D gene: NA; V gene: TRBV15; clone size: NA; CDR3 DNA: TGTGCCACCAGCAGAGGGGGACAATCCTACGAGCAGTACTTC; CDR3 protein: CATSRGGQSYEQYF
J gene: TRBJ1-1; D gene: TRBD1; V gene: TRBV6-6; clone size: NA; CDR3 DNA: TGTGCCAGCAGTTATGCCGACAGGGCCAACACTGAAGCTTTCTTT; CDR3 protein: CASSYADRANTEAFF
J gene: TRBJ1-1; D gene: NA; V gene: TRBV28; clone size: once; CDR3 DNA: TGTGCCAGCATGAGTAACACTGAAGCTTTCTTT; CDR3 protein: CASMSNTEAFF
J gene: TRBJ1-2; D gene: NA; V gene: TRBV3-1/TRBV3-2; clone size: NA; CDR3 DNA: TGTGCCAGCAGCCAAGAGGGAGATGGCTACACCTTC; CDR3 protein: CASSQEGDGYTF
J gene: TRBJ1-1; D gene: NA; V gene: TRBV14; clone size: NA; CDR3 DNA: TGTGCCAGCAGCCACGGACAGAATCGGAACACTGAAGCTTTCTTT; CDR3 protein: CASSHGQNRNTEAFF
J gene: TRBJ1-5; D gene: NA; V gene: TRBV27; clone size: NA; CDR3 DNA: TGTGCCAGCAGTATGGGGGGGGGACCGGAGCCCCAGCATTTT; CDR3 protein: CASSMGGGPEPQHF